Presented here are 5 T cell receptor beta chains from one specimen sequenced in a study of blood T cell repertoires in COVID-19. Sequenced by immunoSEQ multiplex PCR; TCRdb stores in-frame clones only, minus some. The table lists about 100,000 clones, over 75% of them singletons. Sequenced input: peripheral blood. These receptors were obtained from a woman aged 60-70 years with acute or convalescent COVID-19.

The chain carries TRBV6-5 and TRBJ1-1; D uncertain. Looked up from germline, CDR1 is MNHEY and CDR2 is SVGAGI. This CDR3 is 13 amino acids long. The V end lost 4 bases, the J end lost 4 bases, and 10 bases lay between the germline ends. CDR3 bases: TGTGCCAGCAGTTCCCTGAGGTCCACTGAAGCTTTCTTT. Translating gives CASSSLRSTEAFF.

The chain is built from TRBV3-1 (or the pseudogene TRBV3-2) and TRBJ2-2, with D hard to call. The CDR3 loop spans 16 amino acids. CDR1 and CDR2 from the germline V gene are LGHDT and YNNKEL (reference sequence). V lost 1 base and J lost 4, with 13 bases in between. The CDR3 DNA follows: TGTGCCAGCAGCCAAGCGGGTCCCCGGAGCACCGGGGAGCTGTTTTTT. Translating gives CASSQAGPRSTGELFF.

J is TRBJ1-1 and V is TRBV5-1; D is ambiguous. This CDR3 is built from 13 residues. Trimming removed 5 bases from V and 4 bases from J, with 12 bases in between. Germline loops: CDR1 SGHRS, CDR2 YFSETQ. CDR3 sequence (DNA): TGCGCCAGCAGTAACACCCCGTTCACTGAAGCTTTCTTT. Protein sequence: CASSNTPFTEAFF.

The chain combines TRBV25-1 with TRBJ2-5, with D unclear. V lost 2 bases to trimming and J lost 2 bases, with 12 bases between them. The CDR3 is made up of 15 amino acids. CDR1 and CDR2 from the germline V gene are MGHDK and SYGVNS. In DNA form, the CDR3 reads TGTGCCAGCAGTGAAATTGGCGACTCTCAAGAGACCCAGTACTTC. Translating it yields CASSEIGDSQETQYF. Filled out from reference TRBV25-1 and TRBJ2-5, the complete variable domain reads EADIYQTPRYLVIGTGKKITLECSQTMGHDKMYWYQQDPGMELHLIHYSYGVNSTEKGDLSSESTVSRIRTEHFPLTLESARPSHTSQYLCASSEIGDSQETQYFGPGTRLLVL.

This chain links TRBV10-2 with TRBJ2-3; 8 nucleotides line up with TRBD2. The CDR3 sequence is 16 residues long. Trimming at V came to 6 bases and at J to 7 bases, leaving 15 bases not matched to a gene. Per the germline V gene, CDR1 is WSHSY and CDR2 is SAAADI. CDR3 nucleotide sequence: TGCGCCAGCAGACAAACTAGCGGAAATTCTATGTATACGCAGTATTTT. Its protein product is CASRQTSGNSMYTQYF.